Each of the 8 T cell receptor beta chains below was sequenced from the same sample in a study of regulatory T cells in long-lasting Graves disease. The authors built TCR beta libraries using iRepertoire HTBI primers and Arm-PCR of CDR3 regions. Via MiXCR, TCRdb re-called the multiplex PCR reads, giving one row per CDR3 protein. The sample lists 400,000 to 500,000 distinct CDR3 sequences, around 17% occurring once. Noted time point: newly diagnosed GD, antithyroid drugs for less than 3 months. PBMC RNA was the source of the TCR library. The sample also formed part of further work on T cells in Graves' hyperthyroidism and ophthalmopathy.

This specimen consisted of peripheral blood mononuclear cells (PBMCs), obtained at new diagnosis, from a patient treated with antithyroid drugs. These receptors were taken from a woman in her 30s with Graves disease.

This clonotype was detected ten times or more. V usage is TRBV7-8 and J usage is TRBJ2-3; D gene unclear. CDR3 length equals 8 residues. Germline V gene data show CDR1 as SGHVS and CDR2 as FQNEAQ. V was cut by 10 bases and J by 7 bases, with 3 bases left in between. The CDR3, as DNA: TGTGCCACTAATACGCAGTATTTT. Its translation is CATNTQYF.

This clonotype appeared many times. The chain has TRBV20-1 and TRBJ1-1, with D hard to call. Trimming left V 2 bases short and J 0 bases short, with 13 bases between. Germline lookup yields CDR1 DFQATT and CDR2 SNEGSKA (reference sequence). The CDR3 has 15 amino acids. CDR3 nucleotides: TGCAGTGCTAGAAAATTCCTTGAGATGAACACTGAAGCTTTCTTT. Protein: CSARKFLEMNTEAFF.

In the case of this clonotype: A much bigger clone sits one base away, suggesting this may be a read error. This is likely a read error, given that the CDR3 carries no conserved phenylalanine or tryptophan at its end. The chain employs TRBV6-5 and TRBJ2-5; 12 bases are shared with TRBD2. V shed 2 bases, J shed 5 bases, and the junction held 3 bases outside the gene matches. CDR3 length equals 15 residues. Germline-derived CDR1 and CDR2 are MNHEY and SVGAGI. The CDR3 loop is CASSYLAGGTETQYS. The CDR3 nucleotides read TGTGCCAGCAGTTACCTAGCGGGAGGGACGGAGACCCAGTACTCC.

J is TRBJ1-2 and V is TRBV6-1; 7 bases align to TRBD1. V was pared by 6 bases and J by 6 bases, with 7 bases of the junction left unmatched. Germline V lookup: CDR1 MNHNS, CDR2 SASEGT. The CDR3 is 13 amino acids. The CDR3 reads CASSGTDPHGYTF. The CDR3 nucleotides are TGTGCCAGCAGCGGGACAGACCCCCATGGCTACACCTTC.

This clonotype was observed at least ten times. The chain has TRBV7-3 and TRBJ2-1, with 7 bases that match TRBD2. CDR3 size: 15 residues. In germline, CDR1 is SGHTA, CDR2 FQGTGA. Losses at the gene ends were 5 bases for V and 0 bases for J; bases not matched to a gene: 4. This CDR3 reads CASSPLAASYNEQFF. CDR3 DNA sequence: TGTGCCAGCAGCCCTCTAGCGGCCTCCTACAATGAGCAGTTCTTC.

This clonotype has just one count. The chain links TRBV7-2 to TRBJ2-1; 12 nucleotides agree with TRBD2. The J segment lost 0 bases and the V segment lost 6 bases, leaving 9 bases of the junction unmatched. This CDR3 comprises 18 residues. The germline CDR1 and CDR2 sequences are SGHTA and FQGNSA. The CDR3 sequence: CASRRTSGRTSSYNEQFF. CDR3 DNA: TGTGCCAGCAGGCGTACTAGCGGGAGGACGAGCTCCTACAATGAGCAGTTCTTC.

The V gene is TRBV9, the J gene TRBJ2-5, with 10 bases matching TRBD1. CDR1 and CDR2 from the germline V gene are SGDLS and YYNGEE. V was pared by 3 bases and J by 0 bases, with 8 bases of the junction left unmatched. This CDR3 region has 17 residues. Here the CDR3 reads CASSADAGQGYQETQYF. The CDR3 bases are TGTGCCAGCAGCGCGGATGCGGGACAGGGGTACCAAGAGACCCAGTACTTC.

This clonotype was counted ten times or more. The rearrangement links TRBV28 to TRBJ1-4; D is undetermined. V was trimmed by 6 bases and J by 0 bases, leaving 11 bases between them. This CDR3 spans 15 amino acids. Germline V gene lookup returns CDR1 MDHEN and CDR2 SYDVKM. The CDR3 region is CASRSHGTTNEKLFF. Here the CDR3 DNA reads TGTGCCAGCAGATCTCACGGAACAACTAATGAAAAACTGTTTTTT.